The next 28 T cell receptor beta chains were all read from a single sample in a study of radiation and T cells in renal cell carcinoma (dated by TCRdb to the early 2020s). Explained via the paper, the time point label denotes: tumor resected at nephrectomy. Sample treatment or condition, as interpreted from the label and publication: treatment-naive control, cytoreductive nephrectomy. Libraries came from the immunoSEQ multiplex PCR assay. Here the immuneACCESS table is served through TCRdb, limited to in-frame sequences with V and J called. Missing clones are a known gap in these copies; in checked studies unresolved V genes cover under half, and the rest lacks a known reason. Counted in this sample were 20,000 to 25,000 clones; 45% to 70% of them appeared once. Clones ranked in the top ten supply roughly 20% of the sample. The specimen comprised tumor tissue, sampled from a patient whose treatment was nephrectomy without radiotherapy. These receptors originate from a human donor with renal cell carcinoma.

V usage is TRBV7-8 and J usage is TRBJ1-6, with D unclear. This CDR3 comprises 14 residues. The germline gives CDR1 SGHVS, CDR2 FQNEAQ. V gave up 3 bases and J gave up 2 bases, with 5 bases separating them. The CDR3 spells CASSFEPYNSPLHF. The DNA of the CDR3 is TGTGCCAGCAGCTTTGAACCCTATAATTCACCCCTCCACTTT.

The genes are TRBV19 and TRBJ1-6, with D possibly being TRBD1 (6 bases). V lost 6 bases, J lost 7 bases, and 19 bases lay in between. The CDR3 runs to 16 residues. Germline V gene sequence: CDR1 LNHDA, CDR2 SQIVND (reference sequence). This chain's CDR3 is CASSTLLGARNSPLHF. CDR3 coding DNA: TGTGCCAGTAGCACCCTCCTGGGGGCGCGAAATTCACCCCTCCACTTT.

This rearrangement joins TRBV5-3 to TRBJ2-1; D unresolved. TRBV5-3 is treated as an ORF (open reading frame) with a function not yet certain. The ends were cut back, 8 bases at V and 8 bases at J, with 14 bases in the middle. This CDR3 is built from 12 residues. The CDR3 sequence: CARRRPFDEQFF. CDR3 DNA: TGTGCCAGGAGACGACCTTTCGATGAGCAGTTCTTC.

This clone occurred a few times. The chain combines TRBV2 with TRBJ1-2; TRBD1 agrees at 9 bases. Germline V gene lookup returns CDR1 SNHLY and CDR2 FYNNEI. The CDR3 is 16 residues long. J was trimmed by 5 bases and V by 9 bases; bases with no gene match: 16. CDR3 coding DNA: TGTGCCAGTTGCCCTACAGGGGGACAGGGCGATTATGGCTACACCTTC. Protein: CASCPTGGQGDYGYTF.

This clone was counted at least ten times. The chain uses TRBV23-1 and TRBJ1-5; D uncertain. TRBV23-1 falls under the ORF class, with uncertain function. The CDR3 has 14 amino acids. Trimming shortened V by 5 bases and J by 7 bases, and 15 bases separated the two germline ends. The CDR3 DNA reads TGCGCCAGCAGTGGCTTAGCCCTGGGGCAGCCCCAGCATTTT. Protein product: CASSGLALGQPQHF.

The chain uses TRBV18 and TRBJ2-7; no firm D call. Trimming shortened V by 3 bases and J by 4 bases, and 10 bases separated the two germline ends. The CDR3 runs to 13 residues. Germline assignment: CDR1 KGHSH and CDR2 LQKENI. The CDR3 spells CASSPPQSYEQYF. The CDR3 bases are TGTGCCAGCTCACCTCCGCAGTCTTACGAGCAGTACTTC.

V gene TRBV4-3 combines with J gene TRBJ2-1; tentative D call: TRBD1 (6 bases). CDR1 and CDR2 from the germline V gene are LGHNA and YSLEER. The CDR3 runs 16 residues. Trimming removed 1 base at V and 1 base at J, with 11 bases between. CDR3 sequence: CASSQGPGESYNEQFF. The CDR3 region has the DNA TGCGCCAGCAGCCAAGGTCCAGGGGAATCCTACAATGAGCAGTTCTTC.

The V call is TRBV2, the J call TRBJ2-7, with D perhaps TRBD2 (5 bases). The CDR3 runs to 15 residues. Between the trimmed V and J ends, which lost 5 bases and 0 bases, there was a span of 14 bases. Per the germline V gene, CDR1 is SNHLY and CDR2 is FYNNEI. This chain's CDR3 is CASSPRLKISYEQYF. CDR3 DNA: TGTGCCAGCAGTCCCAGACTAAAAATCTCCTACGAGCAGTACTTC. The whole variable domain, remainder taken from reference TRBV2 and TRBJ2-7, is EPEVTQTPSHQVTQMGQEVILRCVPISNHLYFYWYRQILGQKVEFLVSFYNNEISEKSEIFDDQFSVERPDGSNFTLKIRSTKLEDSAMYFCASSPRLKISYEQYFGPGTRLTVT.

The rearrangement links TRBV5-1 to TRBJ2-5, with a weak D call TRBD1 (7 bases). The CDR3 has 16 amino acids. The ends were cut back, 5 bases at V and 1 base at J, with 18 bases in the middle. The germline V gene has CDR1 SGHRS and CDR2 YFSETQ. CDR3 in DNA: TGCGCCAGCAGGGAAGGGTGGAGGGACAGCCAAGAGACCCAGTACTTC. Its translation: CASREGWRDSQETQYF. Together with reference TRBV5-1 and TRBJ2-5, the CDR3 gives the full variable domain: KAGVTQTPRYLIKTRGQQVTLSCSPISGHRSVSWYQQTPGQGLQFLFEYFSETQRNKGNFPGRFSGRQFSNSRSEMNVSTLELGDSALYLCASREGWRDSQETQYFGPGTRLLVL.

This chain uses TRBV9 with TRBJ2-1; TRBD1 might be the D (5 bases). The length of the CDR3 is 12 residues. The V and J ends lost 7 bases and 4 bases respectively, with 9 bases between them. Germline V CDR1 and CDR2: SGDLS, YYNGEE. The DNA of the CDR3 is TGTGCCAGCGGGGCGGAATACAATGAGCAGTTCTTC. Translated: CASGAEYNEQFF.

The chain recombines TRBV2 with TRBJ2-5; TRBD2 aligns across 10 bases. Germline-derived CDR1 and CDR2 are SNHLY and FYNNEI. Trimming cost V 2 bases and J 2 bases; bases outside gene matches: 2. This CDR3 spans 15 amino acids. The CDR3 bases are TGTGCCAGCAGTGAAAATAGCGGGGGGCAAGAGACCCAGTACTTC. This encodes CASSENSGGQETQYF. Complete variable domain (other parts from reference TRBV2 and TRBJ2-5): EPEVTQTPSHQVTQMGQEVILRCVPISNHLYFYWYRQILGQKVEFLVSFYNNEISEKSEIFDDQFSVERPDGSNFTLKIRSTKLEDSAMYFCASSENSGGQETQYFGPGTRLLVL.

This sequence joins TRBV7-2 and TRBJ1-6; tentative D call: TRBD1 (6 bases). Per the germline V gene, CDR1 is SGHTA and CDR2 is FQGNSA. V was cut by 1 base and J by 7 bases, with 14 bases left in between. CDR3 length equals 16 residues. The CDR3 reads CASSLDTWTENSPLHF. The CDR3 DNA follows: TGTGCCAGCAGCTTAGACACTTGGACAGAGAATTCACCCCTCCACTTT.

The chain couples TRBV5-1 to TRBJ2-1, with 7 bases aligning to TRBD1. Trimming at V came to 6 bases and at J to 4 bases, leaving 4 bases not matched to a gene. The CDR3 totals 13 residues. Germline V gives CDR1 SGHRS, CDR2 YFSETQ. The CDR3 sequence is CASIATGYNEQFF. The CDR3 DNA is TGCGCCAGCATCGCGACAGGGTACAATGAGCAGTTCTTC.

This clone was recorded a few times. The gene calls are TRBV7-8 and TRBJ2-7; D is undetermined. Trimming took 3 bases from V and 3 from J, leaving 18 bases between them. The CDR3 consists of 16 residues. Germline CDR1 SGHVS, CDR2 FQNEAQ. In DNA form, the CDR3 reads TGTGCCAGCAGCTTCCGTGGGGTGGCGCTTGTCTACGAGCAGTACTTC. Translation gives CASSFRGVALVYEQYF.

This chain joins TRBV19 and TRBJ1-5, with D perhaps TRBD1 (5 bases). V lost 4 bases and J 5 bases, leaving 12 bases between the germline ends. This CDR3 region has 14 residues. Germline-derived CDR1 and CDR2 are LNHDA and SQIVND (reference sequence). CDR3 loop: CASSTPTGDQPQHF. The CDR3, as DNA: TGTGCCAGTAGTACCCCGACGGGGGATCAGCCCCAGCATTTT. Full variable domain (outside the CDR3, taken from reference TRBV19 and TRBJ1-5): DGGITQSPKYLFRKEGQNVTLSCEQNLNHDAMYWYRQDPGQGLRLIYYSQIVNDFQKGDIAEGYSVSREKKESFPLTVTSAQKNPTAFYLCASSTPTGDQPQHFGDGTRLSIL.

This sequence joins TRBV25-1 and TRBJ1-2; tentatively, D is TRBD1 (5 bases). The V end lost 6 bases, the J end lost 0 bases, and 8 bases lay between the germline ends. The CDR3 is made up of 13 amino acids. Germline V gene data show CDR1 as MGHDK and CDR2 as SYGVNS. CDR3 amino acids: CASRTETNYGYTF. Written as DNA, the CDR3 is TGTGCCAGCAGGACAGAAACTAACTATGGCTACACCTTC.

The chain joins TRBV7-2 to TRBJ1-1, with no clear D. The CDR3 has 14 residues. From germline, CDR1 is SGHTA and CDR2 FQGNSA. Trimming pared 3 bases from V and 1 base from J, leaving 9 bases between. The CDR3 coding sequence is TGTGCCAGCAGCTTCGGACGCCAGAACACTGAAGCTTTCTTT. This gives the protein CASSFGRQNTEAFF.

The chain carries TRBV7-8 and TRBJ2-7; 7 nucleotides align to TRBD1. This CDR3 has 15 amino acids. Germline CDR1 reads SGHVS; CDR2 reads FQNEAQ. Germline trimming cut 5 bases from V and 0 bases from J; bases unmatched to any gene: 7. CDR3 protein: CASSPRDRLSYEQYF. In DNA, the CDR3 is TGTGCCAGCAGCCCCAGGGACAGACTCTCCTACGAGCAGTACTTC.

As regards this clone: One end of the junction fails to match germline, which may point to a read error. The chain combines TRBV10-3 with TRBJ2-1; no clear D gene. Germline assignment: CDR1 ENHRY and CDR2 SYGVKD. The CDR3 length is 12 residues. The DNA for the CDR3 is TGTGCCATCAGTGAGTCAACAGAATGGGCTCTCTTC. As protein: CAISESTEWALF.

The V gene is TRBV5-1, the J gene TRBJ2-2; 9 bases are a match to TRBD1. Trimming removed 1 base from V and 5 bases from J; junction bases left unmatched: 3. The germline V gene has CDR1 SGHRS and CDR2 YFSETQ. The CDR3 runs to 15 residues. The CDR3 protein is CASSLYRGLTGELFF. DNA for the CDR3: TGCGCCAGCAGCTTGTACAGGGGGCTTACCGGGGAGCTGTTTTTT. Based on the CDR3 plus reference TRBV5-1 and TRBJ2-2, the full variable domain is KAGVTQTPRYLIKTRGQQVTLSCSPISGHRSVSWYQQTPGQGLQFLFEYFSETQRNKGNFPGRFSGRQFSNSRSEMNVSTLELGDSALYLCASSLYRGLTGELFFGEGSRLTVL.

The chain joins TRBV10-3 to TRBJ1-2; perhaps TRBD1 as D (6 bases). V was cut by 3 bases and J by 0 bases, with 11 bases left in between. Germline lookup yields CDR1 ENHRY and CDR2 SYGVKD. This CDR3 comprises 15 residues. As DNA, the CDR3 is TGTGCCATCAGTGAAGGGGGGGATCCTAACTATGGCTACACCTTC. It codes for CAISEGGDPNYGYTF.

The chain has TRBV6-6 and TRBJ1-3; D gene uncertain. V lost 6 bases to trimming and J lost 0 bases, with 9 bases between them. In germline, CDR1 is MNHNY, CDR2 SVGAGI (reference sequence). The CDR3 has 14 residues. Here the CDR3 reads CASSPSVSGNTIYF. In nucleotides, the CDR3 is TGTGCCAGCAGCCCCTCGGTCTCTGGAAACACCATATATTTT.

The chain links TRBV11-2 to TRBJ1-1; D unresolved. V was cut by 8 bases and J by 6 bases, with 16 bases left in between. CDR3 length: 13 residues. Per the germline V gene, CDR1 is SGHAT and CDR2 is FQNNGV. The DNA of the CDR3 is TGTGCCAGCGGAATCGGCTTAGGCGCTGAAGCTTTCTTT. It codes for CASGIGLGAEAFF.

V usage is TRBV5-6 and J usage is TRBJ2-7; 11 bases are shared with TRBD1. Germline CDR1 SGHDT, CDR2 YYEEEE. Trimming at V came to 5 bases and at J to 2 bases, leaving 9 bases not matched to a gene. The CDR3 spans 16 residues. CDR3: CASSPGTGGYPYEQYF. Written as DNA, the CDR3 is TGTGCCAGCAGTCCCGGGACAGGGGGTTATCCCTACGAGCAGTACTTC.

This chain links TRBV5-1 with TRBJ2-6; D call uncertain. Trimming left V 6 bases short and J 0 bases short, with 10 bases between. In germline, CDR1 is SGHRS, CDR2 YFSETQ. The CDR3 is 15 amino acids. CDR3 DNA: TGCGCCAGCAAGCCTAGGCCCTCTGGGGCCAACGTCCTGACTTTC. Translated, it gives CASKPRPSGANVLTF.

The rearrangement joins TRBV7-2 to TRBJ2-3; no clear D gene. V was clipped by 2 bases and J by 6 bases, with 12 bases between them. The CDR3 has 14 residues. Germline V lookup: CDR1 SGHTA, CDR2 FQGNSA. The chain's CDR3 is CASSLMVIADTQYF. The CDR3 nucleotides read TGTGCCAGCAGCTTAATGGTTATCGCGGATACGCAGTATTTT. The variable domain in full, with the rest retrieved from reference TRBV7-2 and TRBJ2-3, is GAGVSQSPSNKVTEKGKDVELRCDPISGHTALYWYRQSLGQGLEFLIYFQGNSAPDKSGLPSDRFSAERTGGSVSTLTIQRTQQEDSAVYLCASSLMVIADTQYFGPGTRLTVL.

The CDR3 DNA reads as TGTGCCAGCAGCTTCTTTGGACAGGGGGCTTGGTATGGCTACACCTTC. It is translated as CASSFFGQGAWYGYTF. The gene calls are TRBV7-9 and TRBJ1-2; TRBD1 aligns across 11 bases. The CDR3 has 16 amino acids. V shed 3 bases, J shed 5 bases, and the junction held 8 bases outside the gene matches. Germline loops: CDR1 SEHNR, CDR2 FQNEAQ (reference sequence). Filled out from reference TRBV7-9 and TRBJ1-2, the complete variable domain reads DTGVSQNPRHKITKRGQNVTFRCDPISEHNRLYWYRQTLGQGPEFLTYFQNEAQLEKSRLLSDRFSAERPKGSFSTLEIQRTEQGDSAMYLCASSFFGQGAWYGYTFGSGTRLTVV.

This clone has only one observation. The CDR3 region is CSVDGRGGNYGYTF. The CDR3 nucleotides are TGCAGCGTTGATGGTCGAGGGGGCAACTATGGCTACACCTTC. The chain combines TRBV29-1 with TRBJ1-2; 7 nucleotides line up with TRBD1. This CDR3 has 14 residues. The ends lost 3 bases at V and 2 bases at J; junction bases unmatched: 6. The germline V gene encodes CDR1 SQVTM and CDR2 ANQGSEA.